Each of the 8 T cell receptor beta chains below was sequenced from the same sample in a study of blood T cell repertoires in COVID-19. The protocol was immunoSEQ multiplex PCR, while the TCRdb copy is restricted to in-frame clones and leaves out a portion. This sample has 200,000 to 250,000 clones, with about 94% found just once. Sequenced sample: peripheral blood. Source of these receptors: a man in his sixties with COVID-19, enrolled during active disease.

This sequence joins TRBV6-5 and TRBJ2-7; the D gene is possibly TRBD1 (5 bases). CDR1 is MNHEY and CDR2 is SVGAGI in the germline V gene. This CDR3 contains 12 residues. Trimming left V 8 bases short and J 2 bases short, with 10 bases between. The DNA for the CDR3 is TGTGCCAGCGGCCAGGGTCCCTACGAGCAGTACTTC. Its protein is CASGQGPYEQYF.

The genes are TRBV5-1 and TRBJ2-3, with 7 bases lining up with TRBD2. The CDR3 has 16 amino acids. The germline V gene has CDR1 SGHRS and CDR2 YFSETQ. Trimming removed 0 bases from V and 2 bases from J; junction bases left unmatched: 6. CDR3 region: CASSLEASGPTDTQYF. In DNA, the CDR3 is TGCGCCAGCAGCTTGGAGGCTAGCGGCCCCACAGATACGCAGTATTTT.

The count of this clone is one. The chain couples TRBV9 to TRBJ2-7, with 8 bases that match TRBD1. The V and J ends lost 2 bases and 2 bases, in that order; junction bases with no gene match: 3. Germline V gene data show CDR1 as SGDLS and CDR2 as YYNGEE. This CDR3 comprises 14 residues. CDR3 DNA sequence: TGTGCCAGCAGCGTGGGACAGGCTGCCTACGAGCAGTACTTC. It encodes CASSVGQAAYEQYF.

The V and J genes are TRBV6-6 and TRBJ1-1, with TRBD1 matching 7 bases. The CDR3 is 14 residues long. Per the germline V gene, CDR1 is MNHNY and CDR2 is SVGAGI (reference sequence). V lost 5 bases, J lost 0 bases, and 3 bases stayed unmatched. As DNA, the CDR3 is TGTGCCAGCAGTCTGGGACAGTTGAACACTGAAGCTTTCTTT. This translates into CASSLGQLNTEAFF.

V and J are TRBV2 and TRBJ2-2, with 8 bases matching TRBD2. The CDR3 spans 15 residues. Germline loops: CDR1 SNHLY, CDR2 FYNNEI. The trim removed 5 bases at V and 2 bases at J, leaving 4 bases unmatched. CDR3 DNA: TGTGCCAGCAGTAATAGCGGGGACAACACCGGGGAGCTGTTTTTT. Encoded protein: CASSNSGDNTGELFF.

The V gene is TRBV7-2, the J gene TRBJ2-1, with D possibly matching TRBD2 (6 bases). V lost 0 bases and J lost 10, with 10 bases in between. Germline assignment: CDR1 SGHTA and CDR2 FQGNSA. The CDR3 is 13 amino acids. CDR3 sequence (DNA): TGTGCCAGCAGCTTAGCGGGAGCGGGCGAGCAGTTCTTC. Protein sequence: CASSLAGAGEQFF.

In regard to this clone: The same CDR3 also results from other DNA sequences found in this sample. This chain uses TRBV12-3 or TRBV12-4 with TRBJ1-2, with TRBD1 as a possible D gene (6 bases). This CDR3 contains 12 residues. V lost 3 bases and J 4 bases, leaving 6 bases between the germline ends. CDR3 sequence reads: CASSLGAYGYTF. In DNA, the CDR3 is TGTGCCAGCAGTTTGGGGGCCTATGGCTACACCTTC.

CDR3 sequence (DNA): TGTGCCAGCAGCGTAGAAGCTGCAGGACAGGGGGCCACCGGGGAGCTGTTTTTT. Translated, it gives CASSVEAAGQGATGELFF. The V gene is TRBV9, the J gene TRBJ2-2; 11 nucleotides match TRBD1. The germline CDR1 and CDR2 sequences are SGDLS and YYNGEE. The trim removed 0 bases at V and 4 bases at J, leaving 8 bases unmatched. The CDR3 is 18 amino acids.